This T cell receptor (beta chain) was sequenced in a study of blood T cell repertoires in COVID-19 (dated by TCRdb to the early 2020s). A note on the overall study: Collaborator samples came from the United States, Italy and Spain and covered acute and convalescent phases of COVID-19. The sample metadata nearly always contained a de-identified subject ID, COVID-19 status, age in years and sex. The dataset comprised deeply sampled blood TCRbeta repertoires from subjects exposed to, actively infected with, or recovered from COVID-19. Where available, HLA class I and class II types were obtained from metadata supplied by the sample provider rather than from assay-based typing. A freely available public database, intended as a resource for researchers studying the immune response to SARS-CoV-2, is where the repertoires were released. The material from the prospective study consisted of cDNA or gDNA derived from T cells, B-cell-depleted T cells, or PBMCs. The samples were drawn from the first 160 participants of the ongoing ImmuneRACE study and from about 1,200 subjects provided by 6 global collaborators.

The immunoSEQ Assay, a bias-controlled multiplex PCR, was used to amplify TCRbeta CDR3 regions from genomic DNA. Turning to the authors' computational methods: Within the assay, amplification of reference gene primers was used to estimate how many nucleated cells each sample contained. To quantify the absolute abundance of each unique TCRbeta CDR3 rearrangement, sequence reads were collapsed and filtered. For each sample, productive Simpson clonality was calculated as the square root of Simpson's diversity index across productive rearrangements. Held by TCRdb, this immuneACCESS table contains in-frame sequences only and omits some clones. Under half of the omission traces to an unresolved V gene where checked; the cause of the rest is unknown. V and J calls and clone size are given by that table; D and trimming were obtained from the DNA. The sample includes around 240,000 clones, with just under 90% observed a single time. Around 0.85% of the sample is in the top ten clones.

Germline trimming: 6 bases from V, 4 bases from J; junction bases outside gene matches: 6. Reading the germline V gene gives CDR1 WSHSY and CDR2 SAAADI. The CDR3 measures 15 amino acids from cysteine to phenylalanine. The kept DNA is CDR3 alone, 45 bases in frame from the first base. A note on this clone: The target of this receptor is not known. The record has no base qualities; no much larger clone is one base away.

The full study reports these points: The amount of clinical and demographic metadata varied by source and participant and was provided uncurated.

Enrolling through a virtual design, the prospective study's participants ranged in age from roughly 18 to 95 years and lived across approximately 25 United States geographic areas. Cohort assignment in the prospective study relied on participant-reported clinical history from a screening survey and a study questionnaire. A participant counted as exposed if, within 2 weeks of entering the study, that participant had been in contact with someone who had a PCR-confirmed or clinician-diagnosed COVID-19 case. Mobile phlebotomists in the prospective study collected whole blood, serum and a nasopharyngeal or oropharyngeal swab from every participant. Over a 2-month period, participants in the prospective study had the option of providing additional blood draws and questionnaires. Blood samples from the prospective study were shipped frozen or at room temperature prior to DNA extraction.

The TCR sequence derives from a middle-aged man who had been exposed to COVID-19. The sequenced material came from PBMCs or T cells enriched from blood (not recorded which). The rearranged segments are TRBV10-2 and TRBJ2-6; a stretch of 7 junction bases matches TRBD1. The CDR3 sequence is CASRETGLGANVLTF. The DNA sequence is given as TGCGCCAGCAGGGAGACAGGGTTGGGGGCCAACGTCCTGACTTTC.